These 28 T cell receptor beta chains were all obtained from the same sample, sequenced in a study of long-term antiretroviral therapy in people with HIV. Running of the v3.0 immunoSEQ assay took place at survey level. Generated by immunoSEQ multiplex PCR, the TCRdb table keeps only in-frame clones and is missing some. The table shows about 16,000 clones, with around four fifths occurring only once. This sample comprised unsorted PBMCs, obtained 2.1 years after starting antiretroviral therapy. The receptors were gathered from a man aged 35 to 55 with HIV.

The chain has TRBV10-3 and TRBJ2-1, with D possibly matching TRBD2 (7 bases). The ends were cut back, 8 bases at V and 8 bases at J, with 19 bases in the middle. The CDR3 consists of 14 residues. Germline assignment: CDR1 ENHRY and CDR2 SYGVKD. The CDR3 reads CAIRGSGAGDEQFF. CDR3 nucleotides: TGTGCCATCCGAGGGTCGGGGGCGGGAGATGAGCAGTTCTTC.

The chain carries TRBV10-3 and TRBJ1-4; D is ambiguous. The V gene lost 6 bases and the J gene lost 4 bases, with 12 bases spanning the gap. The CDR3 consists of 14 residues. Germline CDR1 ENHRY, CDR2 SYGVKD. CDR3 sequence (DNA): TGTGCCATCAGCCGGAGCCTTCATAATGAAAAACTGTTTTTT. Amino acids: CAISRSLHNEKLFF.

This clone was seen just once. The V call is TRBV5-1, the J call TRBJ1-1; D is unresolved. The V and J ends lost 4 bases and 0 bases respectively, with 7 bases between them. The CDR3 has 13 residues. Germline assignment: CDR1 SGHRS and CDR2 YFSETQ. The CDR3 nucleotides are TGCGCCAGCAGCATCCAGGTGAACACTGAAGCTTTCTTT. Its protein product is CASSIQVNTEAFF.

The genes are TRBV10-2 and TRBJ1-6; TRBD1 agrees at 7 bases. The germline V gene encodes CDR1 WSHSY and CDR2 SAAADI. The ends lost 5 bases at V and 5 bases at J; junction bases unmatched: 3. The CDR3 has 14 amino acids. CDR3 bases: TGCGCCAGCAGTCTGACAGGGAATAATTCACCCCTCCACTTT. It is translated as CASSLTGNNSPLHF.

V and J are TRBV5-4 and TRBJ2-7; no clear D. The CDR3 is 13 residues long. V lost 2 bases and J lost 2, with 8 bases in between. Per the germline V gene, CDR1 is SGHNT and CDR2 is YYREEE (reference sequence). For the CDR3, the DNA is TGTGCCAGCAGCTTCGGAGTGACCTACGAGCAGTACTTC. It is translated as CASSFGVTYEQYF.

The chain joins TRBV5-4 to TRBJ2-7, with 11 bases that match TRBD1. The junction had 5 bases not matched to a gene; V was cut back by 4 bases and J by 5 bases. There are 14 residues in the CDR3. CDR1 and CDR2 from the germline V gene are SGHNT and YYREEE (reference sequence). In DNA, the CDR3 is TGTGCCAGCAGCATGGACAGGGGGCCGAACGAGCAGTACTTC. It encodes CASSMDRGPNEQYF.

The rearrangement links TRBV7-8 to TRBJ1-2; no firm D call. CDR1 SGHVS and CDR2 FQNEAQ come from the germline V gene. Trimming cost V 1 base and J 1 base, with 10 bases left between them. The CDR3 is 15 residues long. CDR3 protein: CASSLGDPGNYGYTF. CDR3 coding DNA: TGTGCCAGCAGCTTAGGAGACCCCGGTAACTATGGCTACACCTTC. Based on the CDR3 plus reference TRBV7-8 and TRBJ1-2, the full variable domain is GAGVSQSPRYKVAKRGQDVALRCDPISGHVSLFWYQQALGQGPEFLTYFQNEAQLDKSGLPSDRFFAERPEGSVSTLKIQRTQQEDSAVYLCASSLGDPGNYGYTFGSGTRLTVV.

This sequence joins TRBV29-1 and TRBJ1-3, with D unresolved. V dropped 4 bases and J dropped 1 base, with 8 bases sitting between them. CDR1 and CDR2 from the germline V gene are SQVTM and ANQGSEA. The CDR3 extends over 13 amino acids. The CDR3 nucleotides are TGCAGCGTTGGAAGTCTATCTGGAAACACCATATATTTT. This encodes CSVGSLSGNTIYF.

The V and J genes are TRBV6-1 and TRBJ1-5; 7 bases map to TRBD1. There are 14 residues in the CDR3. V trimming: 6 bases; J trimming: 6 bases; junction bases outside the gene matches: 8. Germline CDR1 is MNHNS and CDR2 is SASEGT. The CDR3 protein is CASSQQGSSQPQHF. The CDR3 coding sequence is TGTGCCAGCAGCCAACAGGGGTCGAGTCAGCCCCAGCATTTT.

This clone was counted between two and nine times. The chain is built from TRBV7-9 and TRBJ2-7; D is perhaps TRBD2 (6 bases). The germline CDR1 and CDR2 sequences are SEHNR and FQNEAQ (reference sequence). Trimming took 4 bases from V and 2 from J, leaving 18 bases between them. This CDR3 comprises 16 residues. CDR3 amino acids: CASSSFTGRATYEQYF. The CDR3 coding sequence is TGTGCCAGCAGCTCATTTACCGGGAGAGCAACCTACGAGCAGTACTTC.

This clone was counted only a few times. The V and J genes are TRBV7-2 and TRBJ2-3; TRBD2 matches 10 bases. CDR3 length: 15 amino acids. Per germline, CDR1 SGHTA and CDR2 FQGNSA. V trimming: 3 bases; J trimming: 2 bases; junction bases outside the gene matches: 2. The CDR3 DNA reads TGTGCCAGCAGCTTTAGCGGGGGGTTCACAGATACGCAGTATTTT. Residues: CASSFSGGFTDTQYF.

The chain couples TRBV5-6 to TRBJ1-1; unclear D gene. Deletions cut 5 bases from V and 6 bases from J, with 17 bases between. This CDR3 comprises 14 residues. Germline V CDR1 and CDR2: SGHDT, YYEEEE. CDR3 in amino acids: CASREDASRAEAFF. The CDR3 DNA is TGTGCCAGCAGGGAGGACGCCTCACGGGCTGAAGCTTTCTTT.

This chain joins TRBV12-5 and TRBJ2-3, with 11 bases that match TRBD2. The germline gives CDR1 LGHNT, CDR2 FRNRAP. V gave up 1 base and J gave up 5 bases; unmatched junction bases: 8. This CDR3 has 17 amino acids. The CDR3 coding sequence is TGTGCTAGTGGTTTGGCCATTAGCGGGGGGGCCGGAGATACGCAGTATTTT. This codes for CASGLAISGGAGDTQYF. Full variable domain (outside the CDR3, taken from reference TRBV12-5 and TRBJ2-3): DARVTQTPRHKVTEMGQEVTMRCQPILGHNTVFWYRQTMMQGLELLAYFRNRAPLDDSGMPKDRFSAEMPDATLATLKIQPSEPRDSAVYFCASGLAISGGAGDTQYFGPGTRLTVL.

This clone was seen only once. The chain combines TRBV5-4 with TRBJ2-5, with D possibly matching TRBD1 (6 bases). Germline V gene lookup returns CDR1 SGHNT and CDR2 YYREEE (reference sequence). V was clipped by 3 bases and J by 5 bases, with 11 bases between them. The CDR3 sequence is 13 residues long. This CDR3 is CASSSQGVETQYF. The CDR3 DNA reads TGTGCCAGCAGCTCACAGGGTGTCGAGACCCAGTACTTC.

V and J are TRBV29-1 and TRBJ2-7; TRBD2 might be the D (5 bases). The germline gives CDR1 SQVTM, CDR2 ANQGSEA. The V and J ends lost 6 bases and 3 bases respectively, with 12 bases between them. CDR3 size: 12 residues. The CDR3 region has the DNA TGCAGCGTGTCCGCGGGCATCTACGAGCAGTACTTC. Translated, it gives CSVSAGIYEQYF.

This clone was picked up a small number of times. This rearrangement joins TRBV27 to TRBJ1-6, with D hard to call. The CDR3 is made up of 18 amino acids. CDR1 MNHEY and CDR2 SMNVEV come from the germline V gene (reference sequence). V lost 5 bases and J 0 bases, leaving 17 bases between the germline ends. Here the CDR3 reads CASSPSAFAVSYNSPLHF. As DNA, the CDR3 is TGTGCCAGCAGTCCATCTGCGTTCGCGGTCTCCTATAATTCACCCCTCCACTTT.

This rearrangement joins TRBV7-9 to TRBJ2-7, with D hard to call. Germline assignment: CDR1 SEHNR and CDR2 FQNEAQ (reference sequence). CDR3 length: 14 amino acids. Trimming left V 1 base short and J 2 bases short, with 9 bases between. CDR3 bases: TGTGCCAGCAGCTTAGGGCTACTTCCCTACGAGCAGTACTTC. As protein: CASSLGLLPYEQYF.

V gene TRBV4-1 combines with J gene TRBJ1-5; 8 bases agree with TRBD1. The CDR3 length is 14 residues. With 3 bases clipped from V and 5 bases from J, the junction kept 3 bases outside the gene matches. Germline V lookup: CDR1 MGHRA, CDR2 YSYEKL. The chain's CDR3 is CASSHGQGDQPQHF. The CDR3 DNA follows: TGCGCCAGCAGCCACGGACAGGGCGATCAGCCCCAGCATTTT.

The V call is TRBV5-1, the J call TRBJ2-7; TRBD1 aligns across 7 bases. The length of the CDR3 is 16 residues. After removal of 0 bases from V and 1 base from J, the junction contained 7 bases not matched to a gene. The germline V gene encodes CDR1 SGHRS and CDR2 YFSETQ. The CDR3 region is CASSLGRDSRSYEQYF. For the CDR3, the DNA is TGCGCCAGCAGCTTGGGACGGGACAGCCGATCCTACGAGCAGTACTTC.

This sequence joins TRBV2 and TRBJ2-1, with D tentatively TRBD1 (6 bases). V lost 6 bases to trimming and J lost 8 bases, with 11 bases between them. CDR3 length: 12 residues. Germline values: CDR1 SNHLY, CDR2 FYNNEI. The CDR3 DNA reads as TGTGCCAGCAGGTCGTACAGGGATGAGCAGTTCTTC. Protein product: CASRSYRDEQFF.

The rearrangement uses TRBV30 and TRBJ1-1, with D unclear. V gave up 1 base and J gave up 1 base, with 4 bases separating them. This CDR3 comprises 12 residues. The germline V gene encodes CDR1 GTSNPN and CDR2 SVGIG (reference sequence). The CDR3, as DNA: TGTGCCTGGAGTGACCCGAACACTGAAGCTTTCTTT. Residues: CAWSDPNTEAFF.

V gene TRBV19 combines with J gene TRBJ2-7; 8 positions match TRBD1. Germline V gene data show CDR1 as LNHDA and CDR2 as SQIVND (reference sequence). This CDR3 spans 13 amino acids. With 6 bases clipped from V and 5 bases from J, the junction kept 6 bases outside the gene matches. CDR3 sequence reads: CASSPGQANEQYF. Here the CDR3 DNA reads TGTGCCAGTAGCCCGGGACAGGCTAACGAGCAGTACTTC. Together with reference TRBV19 and TRBJ2-7, the CDR3 gives the full variable domain: DGGITQSPKYLFRKEGQNVTLSCEQNLNHDAMYWYRQDPGQGLRLIYYSQIVNDFQKGDIAEGYSVSREKKESFPLTVTSAQKNPTAFYLCASSPGQANEQYFGPGTRLTVT.

This clone came up once. The CDR3 is CASSLEAGWNTEAFF. CDR3 bases: TGTGCCAGCAGCTTAGAGGCGGGGTGGAACACTGAAGCTTTCTTT. V and J are TRBV7-8 and TRBJ1-1; D gene unclear. V lost 1 base and J lost 1, with 10 bases in between. This CDR3 is 15 amino acids long. Looked up from germline, CDR1 is SGHVS and CDR2 is FQNEAQ.

The chain has TRBV5-1 and TRBJ2-2, with TRBD1 matching over 7 bases. With V trimmed by 4 bases and J by 1 base, 4 bases remained unmatched. This CDR3 spans 15 amino acids. CDR1 is SGHRS, CDR2 YFSETQ, per germline. The CDR3 DNA sequence: TGCGCCAGCAGCCTTGGACAGGAGAACACCGGGGAGCTGTTTTTT. It specifies CASSLGQENTGELFF.

The chain uses TRBV5-1 and TRBJ1-1; 10 nucleotides agree with TRBD1. Germline CDR1 SGHRS, CDR2 YFSETQ. V was clipped by 5 bases and J by 4 bases; unmatched bases: 11. The CDR3 extends over 16 amino acids. CDR3 coding DNA: TGCGCCAGCAGTTTTAGACAGGGGGCGAAGGGCACTGAAGCTTTCTTT. Protein: CASSFRQGAKGTEAFF.

CDR3 DNA sequence: TGCGCCAGCAGCCAAGTAAAGGGACAAGAGACCCAGTACTTC. It encodes CASSQVKGQETQYF. The chain combines TRBV4-1 with TRBJ2-5; D is unresolved. This CDR3 contains 14 residues. Germline CDR1 reads MGHRA; CDR2 reads YSYEKL. V lost 1 base, J lost 2 bases, and 8 bases lay in between.

The chain links TRBV14 to TRBJ1-1; TRBD1 agrees at 7 bases. CDR3 length: 16 residues. Trimming took 1 base from V and 0 from J; bases not matched to a gene: 5. Germline lookup yields CDR1 SGHDN and CDR2 FVKESK. The CDR3 is CASSQGPQGLNTEAFF. In DNA form, the CDR3 reads TGTGCCAGCAGCCAAGGGCCACAGGGGCTGAACACTGAAGCTTTCTTT.

The chain links TRBV18 to TRBJ1-1; D unresolved. Germline loops: CDR1 KGHSH, CDR2 LQKENI. V lost 3 bases, J lost 2 bases, and 13 bases lay in between. The CDR3 runs 15 residues. The CDR3 here is CASSPYSGVNTEAFF. The CDR3 DNA is TGTGCCAGCTCACCTTATTCTGGGGTCAACACTGAAGCTTTCTTT.